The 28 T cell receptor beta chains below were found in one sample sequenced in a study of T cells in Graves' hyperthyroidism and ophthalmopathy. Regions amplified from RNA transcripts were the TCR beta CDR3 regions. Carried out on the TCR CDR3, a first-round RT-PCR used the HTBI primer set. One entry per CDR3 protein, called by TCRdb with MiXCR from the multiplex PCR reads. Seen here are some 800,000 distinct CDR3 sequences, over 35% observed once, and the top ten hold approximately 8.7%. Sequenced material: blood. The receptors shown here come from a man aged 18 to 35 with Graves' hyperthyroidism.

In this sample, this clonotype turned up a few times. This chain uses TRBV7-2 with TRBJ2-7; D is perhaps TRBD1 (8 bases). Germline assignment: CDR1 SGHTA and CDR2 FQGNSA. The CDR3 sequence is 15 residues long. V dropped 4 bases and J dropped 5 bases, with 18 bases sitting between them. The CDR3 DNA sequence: TGTGCCAGCAGCTCAGGGGGCTGGGAGGGCGACGAGCAGTACTTC. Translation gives CASSSGGWEGDEQYF.

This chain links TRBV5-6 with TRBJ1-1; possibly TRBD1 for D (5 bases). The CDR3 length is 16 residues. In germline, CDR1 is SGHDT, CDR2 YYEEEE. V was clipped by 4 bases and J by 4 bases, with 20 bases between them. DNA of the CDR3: TGTGCCAGCAGCCCTGGGACCGTTGCTTTTGGCACTGAAGCTTTCTTT. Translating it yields CASSPGTVAFGTEAFF.

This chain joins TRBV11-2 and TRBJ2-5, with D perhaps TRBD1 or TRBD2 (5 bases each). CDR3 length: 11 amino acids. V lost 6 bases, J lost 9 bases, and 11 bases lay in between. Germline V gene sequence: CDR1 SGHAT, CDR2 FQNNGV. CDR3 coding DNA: TGTGCCAGCAGTTTACAGGAGGCCCAGTACTTC. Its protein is CASSLQEAQYF. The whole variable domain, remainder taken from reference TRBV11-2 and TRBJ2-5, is EAGVAQSPRYKIIEKRQSVAFWCNPISGHATLYWYQQILGQGPKLLIQFQNNGVVDDSQLPKDRFSAERLKGVDSTLKIQPAKLEDSAVYLCASSLQEAQYFGPGTRLLVL.

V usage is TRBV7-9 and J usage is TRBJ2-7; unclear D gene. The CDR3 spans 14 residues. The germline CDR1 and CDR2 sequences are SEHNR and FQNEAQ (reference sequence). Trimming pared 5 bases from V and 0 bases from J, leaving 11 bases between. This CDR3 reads CASSGMKGSYEQYF. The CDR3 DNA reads TGTGCCAGCAGCGGAATGAAGGGCTCCTACGAGCAGTACTTC.

The CDR3 DNA reads TGTGCCAGCAGCCAAGATGAAGCAGGTCTACAAGAGACCCAGTACTTC. Its translation is CASSQDEAGLQETQYF. The J gene is TRBJ2-5, the V gene TRBV7-8; the D is unclear. The CDR3 is made up of 16 amino acids. Germline V CDR1 and CDR2: SGHVS, FQNEAQ. V lost 5 bases to trimming and J lost 2 bases, with 18 bases between them. The full variable domain, completed using reference TRBV7-8 and TRBJ2-5, is GAGVSQSPRYKVAKRGQDVALRCDPISGHVSLFWYQQALGQGPEFLTYFQNEAQLDKSGLPSDRFFAERPEGSVSTLKIQRTQQEDSAVYLCASSQDEAGLQETQYFGPGTRLLVL.

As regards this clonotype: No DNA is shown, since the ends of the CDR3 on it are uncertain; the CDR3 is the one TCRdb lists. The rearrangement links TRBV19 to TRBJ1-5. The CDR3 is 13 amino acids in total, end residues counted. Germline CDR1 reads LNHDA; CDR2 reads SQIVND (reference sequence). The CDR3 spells CASTSEGPQPQHF.

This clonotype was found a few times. This CDR3 is CASSLLVAGGPGEETQYF. The CDR3 DNA is TGTGCCAGCAGCTTGTTGGTGGCGGGAGGGCCCGGGGAAGAGACCCAGTACTTC. The genes are TRBV5-6 and TRBJ2-5; 9 nucleotides match TRBD2. The V segment lost 1 base and the J segment 3 bases; nucleotides outside the gene matches: 13. The CDR3 runs to 18 residues. CDR1 and CDR2 from the germline V gene are SGHDT and YYEEEE. Variable domain in full (rest from reference TRBV5-6 and TRBJ2-5): DAGVTQSPTHLIKTRGQQVTLRCSPKSGHDTVSWYQQALGQGPQFIFQYYEEEERQRGNFPDRFSGHQFPNYSSELNVNALLLGDSALYLCASSLLVAGGPGEETQYFGPGTRLLVL.

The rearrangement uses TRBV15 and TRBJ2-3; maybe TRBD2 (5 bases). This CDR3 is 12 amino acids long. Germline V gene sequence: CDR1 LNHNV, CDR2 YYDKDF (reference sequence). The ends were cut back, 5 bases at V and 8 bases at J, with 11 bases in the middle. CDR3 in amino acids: CATSRFGGTQYF. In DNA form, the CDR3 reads TGTGCCACCAGCCGGTTCGGAGGTACGCAGTATTTT.

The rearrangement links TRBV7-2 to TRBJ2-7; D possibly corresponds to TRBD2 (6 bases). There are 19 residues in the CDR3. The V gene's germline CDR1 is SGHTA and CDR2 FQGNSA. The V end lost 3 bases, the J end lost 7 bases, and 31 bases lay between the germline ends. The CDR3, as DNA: TGTGCCAGCAGCTTTCGGACGAGTGCTAGATTTAGGGGAGGAGAGGAGCAGTACTTC. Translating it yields CASSFRTSARFRGGEEQYF.

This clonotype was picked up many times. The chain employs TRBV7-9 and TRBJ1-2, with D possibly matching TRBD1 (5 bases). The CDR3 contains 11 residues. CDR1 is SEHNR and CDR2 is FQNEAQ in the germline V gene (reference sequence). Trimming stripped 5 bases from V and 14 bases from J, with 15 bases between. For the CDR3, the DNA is TGTGCCAGCAGCGGGGGTGAGGAGAAGACCTTC. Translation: CASSGGEEKTF.

The CDR3 region is CASNSQGAIQPQHF. CDR3 bases: TGTGCCAGCAATTCACAGGGGGCCATTCAGCCCCAGCATTTT. J is TRBJ1-5 and V is TRBV6-5; 9 nucleotides match TRBD1. Germline CDR1 and CDR2: MNHEY and SVGAGI. The CDR3 extends over 14 amino acids. V gave up 7 bases and J gave up 6 bases; unmatched junction bases: 7.

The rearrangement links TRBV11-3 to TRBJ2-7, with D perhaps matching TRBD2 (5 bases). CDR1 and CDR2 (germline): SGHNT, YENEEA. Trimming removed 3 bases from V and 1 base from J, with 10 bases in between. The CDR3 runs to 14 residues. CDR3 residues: CASSLTRGSYEQYF. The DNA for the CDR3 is TGTGCCAGCAGCTTGACTCGGGGTTCCTACGAGCAGTACTTC.

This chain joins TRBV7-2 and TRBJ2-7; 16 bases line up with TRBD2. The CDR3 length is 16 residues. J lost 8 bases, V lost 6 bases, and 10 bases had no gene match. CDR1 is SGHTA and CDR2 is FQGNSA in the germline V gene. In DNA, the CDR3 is TGTGCCAGCAGTTTCCCTGGGACTAGCGGGAGGGCTCAGCAGTACTTC. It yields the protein CASSFPGTSGRAQQYF.

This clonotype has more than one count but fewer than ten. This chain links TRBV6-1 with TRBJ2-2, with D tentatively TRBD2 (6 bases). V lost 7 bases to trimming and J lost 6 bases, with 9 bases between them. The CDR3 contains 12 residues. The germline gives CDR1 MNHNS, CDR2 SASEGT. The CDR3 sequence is CASNQRAGELFF. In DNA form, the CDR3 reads TGTGCCAGCAACCAGCGGGCCGGGGAGCTGTTTTTT.

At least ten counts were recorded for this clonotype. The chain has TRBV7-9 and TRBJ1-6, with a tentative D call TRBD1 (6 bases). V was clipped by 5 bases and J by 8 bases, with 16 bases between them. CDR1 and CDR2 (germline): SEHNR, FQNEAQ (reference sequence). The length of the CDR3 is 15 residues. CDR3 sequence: CASSMTGTPYSPLHF. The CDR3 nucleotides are TGTGCCAGCAGCATGACAGGAACACCGTATTCACCCCTCCACTTT.

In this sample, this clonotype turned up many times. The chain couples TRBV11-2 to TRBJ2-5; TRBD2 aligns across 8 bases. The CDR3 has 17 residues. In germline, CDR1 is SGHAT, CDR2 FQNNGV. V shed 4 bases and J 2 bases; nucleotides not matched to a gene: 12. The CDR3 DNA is TGTGCCAGCAGCTCTCCCATAGGCGGGGGGCTACAAGAGACCCAGTACTTC. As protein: CASSSPIGGGLQETQYF.

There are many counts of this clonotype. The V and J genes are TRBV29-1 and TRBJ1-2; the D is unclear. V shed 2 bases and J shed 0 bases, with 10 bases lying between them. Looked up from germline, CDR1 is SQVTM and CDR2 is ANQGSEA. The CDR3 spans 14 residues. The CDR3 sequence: CSVERGEANYGYTF. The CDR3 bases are TGCAGCGTTGAACGAGGTGAAGCTAACTATGGCTACACCTTC.

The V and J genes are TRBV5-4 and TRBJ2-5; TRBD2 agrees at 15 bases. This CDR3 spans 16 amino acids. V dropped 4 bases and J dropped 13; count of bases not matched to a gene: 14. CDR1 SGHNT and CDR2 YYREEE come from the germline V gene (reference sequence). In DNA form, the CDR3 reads TGTGCCAGCAGCCGAGGACTAGCGGGAGGGACCGGGGAGCTGTACTTC. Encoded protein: CASSRGLAGGTGELYF.

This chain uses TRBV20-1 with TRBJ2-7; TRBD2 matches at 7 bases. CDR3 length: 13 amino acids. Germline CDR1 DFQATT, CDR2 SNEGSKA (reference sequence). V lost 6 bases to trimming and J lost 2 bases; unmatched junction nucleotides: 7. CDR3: CSATGLRTYEQYF. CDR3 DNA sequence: TGCAGTGCAACGGGACTAAGGACCTACGAGCAGTACTTC.

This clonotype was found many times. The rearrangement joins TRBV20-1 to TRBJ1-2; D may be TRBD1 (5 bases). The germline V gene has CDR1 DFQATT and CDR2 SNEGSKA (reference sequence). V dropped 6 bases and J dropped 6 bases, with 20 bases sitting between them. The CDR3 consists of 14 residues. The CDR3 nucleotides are TGCAGTGCCCAAAACCCAGGGTTATCTCATGGCTACACCTTC. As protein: CSAQNPGLSHGYTF.

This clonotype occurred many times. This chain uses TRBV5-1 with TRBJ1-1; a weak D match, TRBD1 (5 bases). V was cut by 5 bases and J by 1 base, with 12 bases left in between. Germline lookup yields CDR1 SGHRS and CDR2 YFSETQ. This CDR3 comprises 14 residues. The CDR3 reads CASRGGRENTEAFF. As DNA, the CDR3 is TGCGCCAGCAGGGGCGGCAGGGAGAACACTGAAGCTTTCTTT.

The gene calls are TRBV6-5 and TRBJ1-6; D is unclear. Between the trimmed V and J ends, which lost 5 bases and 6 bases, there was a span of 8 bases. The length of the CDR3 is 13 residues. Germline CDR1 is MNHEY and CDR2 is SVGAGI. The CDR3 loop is CASSPPFNSPLHF. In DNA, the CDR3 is TGTGCCAGCAGTCCGCCATTTAATTCACCCCTCCACTTT.

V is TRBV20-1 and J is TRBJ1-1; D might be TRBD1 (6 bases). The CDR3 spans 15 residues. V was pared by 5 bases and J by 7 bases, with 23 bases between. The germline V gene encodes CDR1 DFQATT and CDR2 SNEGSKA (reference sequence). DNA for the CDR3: TGCAGTGCTCCGTACAAGGGGGGGGCTAAGGGTGAAGCTTTCTTT. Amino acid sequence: CSAPYKGGAKGEAFF.

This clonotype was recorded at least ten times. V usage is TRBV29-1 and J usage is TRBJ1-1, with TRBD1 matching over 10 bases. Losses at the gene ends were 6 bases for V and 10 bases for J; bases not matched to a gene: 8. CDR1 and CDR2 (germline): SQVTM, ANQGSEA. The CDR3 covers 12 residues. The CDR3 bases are TGCAGCGTGGGCGGGACAGGGGTCGGAGCTTTCTTT. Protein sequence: CSVGGTGVGAFF.

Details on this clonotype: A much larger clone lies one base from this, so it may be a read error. The CDR3 DNA is TGCAGCGTCCGACAGAGAGGGACCGGGGAGCTGTTTTTT. It yields the protein CSVRQRGTGELFF. This rearrangement joins TRBV29-1 to TRBJ2-2, with D possibly called TRBD1 or TRBD2 (5 bases each). Deletions cut 6 bases from V and 5 bases from J, with 13 bases between. Germline assignment: CDR1 SQVTM and CDR2 ANQGSEA. CDR3 length: 13 residues.

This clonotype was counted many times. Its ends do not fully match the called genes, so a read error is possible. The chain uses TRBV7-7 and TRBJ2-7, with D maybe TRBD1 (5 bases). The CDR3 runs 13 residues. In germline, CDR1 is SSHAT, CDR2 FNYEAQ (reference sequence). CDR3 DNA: TGTGCTAGCAGCTTAGTCAGGGAAGGCGAGCAGTACTTC. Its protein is CASSLVREGEQYF.

The CDR3 DNA is TGTGCCAGCAGTTACCGACGGGGACTAGCGGGGGACCAAGAGACCCAGTACTTC. Its translation is CASSYRRGLAGDQETQYF. The V call is TRBV12-3 or TRBV12-4, the J call TRBJ2-5, with 14 positions matching TRBD2. With V trimmed by 4 bases and J by 0 bases, 7 bases remained unmatched. The CDR3 loop spans 18 amino acids.

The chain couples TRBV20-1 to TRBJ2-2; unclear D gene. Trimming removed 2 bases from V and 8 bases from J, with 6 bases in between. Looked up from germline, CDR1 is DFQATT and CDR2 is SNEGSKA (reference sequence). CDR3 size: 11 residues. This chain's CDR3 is CSARTTGELFF. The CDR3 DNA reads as TGCAGTGCTAGAACGACAGGGGAGCTGTTTTTT.